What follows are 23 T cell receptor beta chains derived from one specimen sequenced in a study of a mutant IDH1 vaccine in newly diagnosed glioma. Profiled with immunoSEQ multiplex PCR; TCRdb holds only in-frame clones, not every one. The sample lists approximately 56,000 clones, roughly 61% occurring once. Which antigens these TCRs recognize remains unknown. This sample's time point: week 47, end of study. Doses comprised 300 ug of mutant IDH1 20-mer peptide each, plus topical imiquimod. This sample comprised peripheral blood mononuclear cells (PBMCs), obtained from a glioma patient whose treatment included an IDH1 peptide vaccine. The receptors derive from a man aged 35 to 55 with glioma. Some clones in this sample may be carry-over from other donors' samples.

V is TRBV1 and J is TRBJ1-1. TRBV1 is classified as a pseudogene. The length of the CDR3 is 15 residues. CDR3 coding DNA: TGCACCAGCAGCCAAGGGGGGGGTTGGAACACTGAAGCTTTCTTT. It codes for CTSSQGGGWNTEAFF.

CDR3 protein: CASSQGPLGRGGEKLFF. The CDR3 DNA sequence: TGTGCCAGCAGCCAAGGTCCTCTAGGGCGGGGGGGTGAAAAACTGTTTTTT. The rearrangement uses TRBV4-2 and TRBJ1-4; D perhaps matches TRBD1 (5 bases). The CDR3 is 17 amino acids. The germline CDR1 and CDR2 sequences are LGHNA and YNFKEQ. The germline V and J ends were trimmed by 1 base and 7 bases, with 19 bases remaining between them.

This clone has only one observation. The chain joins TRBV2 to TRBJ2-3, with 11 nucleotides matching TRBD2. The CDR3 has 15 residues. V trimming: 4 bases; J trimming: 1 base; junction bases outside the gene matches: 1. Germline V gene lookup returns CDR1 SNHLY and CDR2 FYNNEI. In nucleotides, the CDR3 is TGTGCCAGCAGTGTTAGCGGGGGGGGCACAGATACGCAGTATTTT. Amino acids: CASSVSGGGTDTQYF. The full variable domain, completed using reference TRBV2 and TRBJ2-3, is EPEVTQTPSHQVTQMGQEVILRCVPISNHLYFYWYRQILGQKVEFLVSFYNNEISEKSEIFDDQFSVERPDGSNFTLKIRSTKLEDSAMYFCASSVSGGGTDTQYFGPGTRLTVL.

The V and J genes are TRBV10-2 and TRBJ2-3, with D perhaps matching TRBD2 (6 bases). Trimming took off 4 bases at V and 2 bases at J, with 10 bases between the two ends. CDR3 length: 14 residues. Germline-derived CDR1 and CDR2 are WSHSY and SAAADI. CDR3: CASSAGVDTDTQYF. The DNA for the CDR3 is TGCGCCAGCAGTGCGGGGGTCGACACAGATACGCAGTATTTT.

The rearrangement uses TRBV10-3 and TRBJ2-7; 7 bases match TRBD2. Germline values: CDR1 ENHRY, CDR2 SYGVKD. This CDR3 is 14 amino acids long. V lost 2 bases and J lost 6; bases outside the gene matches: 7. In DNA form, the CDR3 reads TGTGCCATCAGTGAGGGGGGAGGGAGGGCCGAGCAGTACTTC. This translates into CAISEGGGRAEQYF.

The DNA of the CDR3 is TGTGCCATCAGTGATCAAAACAGGGGGCGCAGGGGTGAGCAGTTCTTC. As protein: CAISDQNRGRRGEQFF. This rearrangement joins TRBV10-3 to TRBJ2-1; 9 bases align to TRBD1. Trimming cost V 3 bases and J 9 bases; bases outside gene matches: 12. Germline CDR1 and CDR2: ENHRY and SYGVKD. The CDR3 runs to 16 residues.

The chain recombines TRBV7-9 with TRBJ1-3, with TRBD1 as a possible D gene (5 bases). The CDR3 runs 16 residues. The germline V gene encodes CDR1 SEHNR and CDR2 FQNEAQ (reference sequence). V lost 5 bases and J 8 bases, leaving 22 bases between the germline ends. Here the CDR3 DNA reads TGTGCCAGCAGCAAAACCAGGGAAGGCATCGGAGACACCATATATTTT. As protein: CASSKTREGIGDTIYF.

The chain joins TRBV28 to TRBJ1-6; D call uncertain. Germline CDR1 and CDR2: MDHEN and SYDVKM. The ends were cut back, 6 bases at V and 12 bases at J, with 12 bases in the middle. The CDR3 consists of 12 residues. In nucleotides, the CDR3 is TGTGCCAGCAGACCAAGACTGGGACCCCTCCACTTT. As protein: CASRPRLGPLHF.

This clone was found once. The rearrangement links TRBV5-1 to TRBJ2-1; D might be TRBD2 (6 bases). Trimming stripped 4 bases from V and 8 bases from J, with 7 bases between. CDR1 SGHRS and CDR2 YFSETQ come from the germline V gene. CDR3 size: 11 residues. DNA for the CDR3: TGCGCCAGCAGCGGGGAGGATGAGCAGTTCTTC. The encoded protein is CASSGEDEQFF.

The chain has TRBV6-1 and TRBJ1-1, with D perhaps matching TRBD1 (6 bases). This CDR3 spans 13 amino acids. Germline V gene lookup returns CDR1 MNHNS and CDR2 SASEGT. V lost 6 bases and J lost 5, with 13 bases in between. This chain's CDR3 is CASSNTGRTEAFF. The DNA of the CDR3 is TGTGCCAGCAGCAACACAGGGAGGACTGAAGCTTTCTTT.

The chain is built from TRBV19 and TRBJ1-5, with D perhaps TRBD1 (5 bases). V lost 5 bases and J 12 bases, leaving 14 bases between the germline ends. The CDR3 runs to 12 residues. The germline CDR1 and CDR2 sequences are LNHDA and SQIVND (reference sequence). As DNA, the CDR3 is TGTGCCAGTAGTCCGGGGGGGAGAAACCAGCATTTT. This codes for CASSPGGRNQHF.

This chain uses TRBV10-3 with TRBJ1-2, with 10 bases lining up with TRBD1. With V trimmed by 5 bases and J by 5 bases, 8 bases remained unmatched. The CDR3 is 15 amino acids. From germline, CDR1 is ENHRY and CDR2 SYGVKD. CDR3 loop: CAISSTGGNGYGYTF. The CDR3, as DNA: TGTGCCATCAGTTCGACAGGGGGCAACGGGTATGGCTACACCTTC.

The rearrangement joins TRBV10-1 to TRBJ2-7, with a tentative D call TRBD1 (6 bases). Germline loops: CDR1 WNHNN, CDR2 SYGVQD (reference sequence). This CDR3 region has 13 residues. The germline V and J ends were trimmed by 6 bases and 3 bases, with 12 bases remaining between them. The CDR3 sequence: CASSDGQHYEQYF. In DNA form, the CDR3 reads TGCGCCAGCAGCGACGGACAGCACTACGAGCAGTACTTC.

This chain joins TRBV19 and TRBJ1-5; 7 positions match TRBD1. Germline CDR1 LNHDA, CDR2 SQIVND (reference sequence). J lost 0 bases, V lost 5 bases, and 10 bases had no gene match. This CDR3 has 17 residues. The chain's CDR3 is CASSWGEGGYSNQPQHF. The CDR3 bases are TGTGCCAGTAGTTGGGGGGAAGGGGGCTATAGCAATCAGCCCCAGCATTTT.

The CDR3 nucleotides read TGCGCCAGCAGCGATGGACTAGCGGGCTCCTACGAGCAGTACTTC. The encoded protein is CASSDGLAGSYEQYF. This sequence joins TRBV5-1 and TRBJ2-7; 11 positions match TRBD2. Trimming at V came to 4 bases and at J to 0 bases, leaving 3 bases not matched to a gene. The germline gives CDR1 SGHRS, CDR2 YFSETQ. This CDR3 contains 15 residues.

The CDR3 nucleotides read TGTGCCACCGCGGGGACAGGGGACTATGGCTACACCTTC. This encodes CATAGTGDYGYTF. The gene calls are TRBV7-9 and TRBJ1-2; TRBD1 matches 10 bases. J gave up 3 bases and V 10 bases, and 5 bases lay outside the gene matches. The CDR3 is made up of 13 amino acids. Germline loops: CDR1 SEHNR, CDR2 FQNEAQ (reference sequence).

This CDR3 is CASSPNSNQPQHF. DNA for the CDR3: TGCGCCAGCAGCCCAAATAGCAATCAGCCCCAGCATTTT. The chain has TRBV5-1 and TRBJ1-5; no definite D call. The germline V and J ends were trimmed by 4 bases and 0 bases, with 5 bases remaining between them. Germline CDR1 is SGHRS and CDR2 is YFSETQ. The CDR3 spans 13 residues.

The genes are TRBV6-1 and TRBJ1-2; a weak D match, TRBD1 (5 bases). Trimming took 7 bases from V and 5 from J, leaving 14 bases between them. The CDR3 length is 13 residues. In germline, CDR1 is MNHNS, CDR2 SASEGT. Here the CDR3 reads CASKLGTEYGYTF. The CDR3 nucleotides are TGTGCCAGCAAACTCGGGACGGAGTATGGCTACACCTTC.

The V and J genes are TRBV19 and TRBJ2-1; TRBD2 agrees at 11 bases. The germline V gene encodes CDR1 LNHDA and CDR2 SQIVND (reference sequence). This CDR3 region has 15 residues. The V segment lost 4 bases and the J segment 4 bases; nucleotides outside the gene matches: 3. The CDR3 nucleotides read TGTGCCAGTAGTACCATAGCGGGGGGGTACAATGAGCAGTTCTTC. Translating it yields CASSTIAGGYNEQFF. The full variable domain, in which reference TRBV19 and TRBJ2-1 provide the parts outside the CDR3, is DGGITQSPKYLFRKEGQNVTLSCEQNLNHDAMYWYRQDPGQGLRLIYYSQIVNDFQKGDIAEGYSVSREKKESFPLTVTSAQKNPTAFYLCASSTIAGGYNEQFFGPGTRLTVL.

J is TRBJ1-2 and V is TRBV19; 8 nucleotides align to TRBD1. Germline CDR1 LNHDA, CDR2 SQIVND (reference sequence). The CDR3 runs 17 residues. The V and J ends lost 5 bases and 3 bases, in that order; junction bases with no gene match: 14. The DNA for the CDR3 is TGTGCCAGTAGTGGCCGATCAGGGGGCGCGGGCCACTATGGCTACACCTTC. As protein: CASSGRSGGAGHYGYTF.

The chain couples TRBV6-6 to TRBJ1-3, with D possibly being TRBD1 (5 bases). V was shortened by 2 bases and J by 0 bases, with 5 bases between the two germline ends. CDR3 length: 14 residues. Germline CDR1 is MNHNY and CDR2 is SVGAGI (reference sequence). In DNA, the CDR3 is TGTGCCAGCAGTTACGGGGGCTCTGGAAACACCATATATTTT. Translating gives CASSYGGSGNTIYF.

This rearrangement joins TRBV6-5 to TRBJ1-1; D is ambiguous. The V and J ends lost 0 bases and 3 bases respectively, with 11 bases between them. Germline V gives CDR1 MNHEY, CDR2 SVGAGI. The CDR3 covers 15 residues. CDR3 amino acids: CASSYSKTLYTEAFF. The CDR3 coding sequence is TGTGCCAGCAGTTACTCGAAAACCTTGTACACTGAAGCTTTCTTT.

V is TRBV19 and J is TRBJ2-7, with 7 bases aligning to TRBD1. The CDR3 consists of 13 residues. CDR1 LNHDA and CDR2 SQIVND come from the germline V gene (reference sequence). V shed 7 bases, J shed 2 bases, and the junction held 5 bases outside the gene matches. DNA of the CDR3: TGTGCCAGTATGGACAGGAACGCCTACGAGCAGTACTTC. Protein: CASMDRNAYEQYF.